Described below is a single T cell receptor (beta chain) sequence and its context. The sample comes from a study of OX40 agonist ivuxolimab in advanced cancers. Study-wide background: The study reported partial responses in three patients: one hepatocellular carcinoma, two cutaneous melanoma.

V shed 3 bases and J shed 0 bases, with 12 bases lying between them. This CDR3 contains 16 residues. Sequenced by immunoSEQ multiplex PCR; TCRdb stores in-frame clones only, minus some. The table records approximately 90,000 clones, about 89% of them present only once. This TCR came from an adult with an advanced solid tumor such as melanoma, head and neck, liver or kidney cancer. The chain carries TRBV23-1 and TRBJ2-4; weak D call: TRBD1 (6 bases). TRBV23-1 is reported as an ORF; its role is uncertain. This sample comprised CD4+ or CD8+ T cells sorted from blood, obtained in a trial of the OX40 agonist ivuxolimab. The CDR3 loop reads CASSHQSGVAKNIQYF. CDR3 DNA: TGCGCCAGCAGTCATCAATCAGGGGTAGCCAAAAACATTCAGTACTTC.